This is a list of T cell receptor beta chains from one sample in a study of blood T cell repertoires in COVID-19. Measured with immunoSEQ multiplex PCR; TCRdb has only the in-frame clones, and not every one. This sample has about 210,000 clones; about 91% occur once, and the top ten carry around 1.4%. The sample comprised peripheral blood. These receptor sequences come from a man aged 18-30 years with active or convalescent COVID-19. Both conserved end residues are part of each CDR3. Clone size appears in some rows only: once, few, many, or a class for an expanded clone.

V,size,J,CDR3
TRBV30,-,TRBJ1-5,CAWSFRDQPQHF
TRBV24-1,-,TRBJ2-7,CATSDHGGSQSYEQYF
TRBV27,-,TRBJ2-2,CASSFRGGLAVNTGELFF
TRBV6-5,-,TRBJ2-3,CTSGQTASSTDTQYF
TRBV2,-,TRBJ2-1,CASSPETGISYNEQFF
TRBV2,-,TRBJ1-2,CASRRAGEWVYGYTF
TRBV4-3,-,TRBJ2-3,CASSQDRLAGVGTDTQYF
TRBV7-9,once,TRBJ2-5,CATSGGHLQETQYF
TRBV20-1,-,TRBJ1-5,CSASEQGRRPQHF
TRBV30,-,TRBJ2-3,CAWSTGNTQYF
TRBV5-1,-,TRBJ1-5,CASSLGSVAGQPQHF
TRBV28,-,TRBJ2-1,CASGRTSRYNEQFF
TRBV4-3,-,TRBJ1-2,CASSQDRGGWGYGYTF
TRBV28,-,TRBJ1-4,CASLTGGATNEKLFF
TRBV6-4,-,TRBJ1-5,CATATDSNQPQHF
TRBV7-8,-,TRBJ2-1,CASSLAILAGHNEQFF
TRBV27,-,TRBJ2-7,CASSWARPGTSGIYEQYF
TRBV9,-,TRBJ2-5,CASSEGVHWVETQYF
TRBV9,-,TRBJ1-1,CASSAGPSGNTEAFF
TRBV27,-,TRBJ1-6,CASKDSYNSPLHF
TRBV18,-,TRBJ2-7,CASSARTGIYEQYF
TRBV19,-,TRBJ1-2,CASSISGFYGYTF
TRBV19,-,TRBJ1-5,CASRMGQISNQPQHF
TRBV19,-,TRBJ1-1,CASSKGEGTEAFF
TRBV27,-,TRBJ1-2,CASRPNGGFGYTF
TRBV21-1,-,TRBJ2-3,CASSKHRPSTDTQYF
TRBV10-3,-,TRBJ1-1,CAISDQGGGTEAFF